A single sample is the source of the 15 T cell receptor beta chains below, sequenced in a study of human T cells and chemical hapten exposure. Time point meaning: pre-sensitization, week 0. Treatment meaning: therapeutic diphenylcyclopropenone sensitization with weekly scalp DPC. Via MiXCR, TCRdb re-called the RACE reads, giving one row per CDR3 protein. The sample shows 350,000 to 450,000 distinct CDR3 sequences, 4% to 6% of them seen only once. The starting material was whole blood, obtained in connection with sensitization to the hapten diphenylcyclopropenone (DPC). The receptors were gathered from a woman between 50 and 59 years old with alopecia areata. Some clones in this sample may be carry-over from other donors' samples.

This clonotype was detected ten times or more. CDR3 in DNA: TGTGCCAGCAGTACCCTGAGGGGAAGCAATCAGCCCCAGCATTTT. Its translation: CASSTLRGSNQPQHF. The chain is built from TRBV27 and TRBJ1-5, with D perhaps TRBD1 (5 bases). This CDR3 contains 15 residues. From germline, CDR1 is MNHEY and CDR2 SMNVEV (reference sequence). Trimming left V 5 bases short and J 1 base short, with 12 bases between.

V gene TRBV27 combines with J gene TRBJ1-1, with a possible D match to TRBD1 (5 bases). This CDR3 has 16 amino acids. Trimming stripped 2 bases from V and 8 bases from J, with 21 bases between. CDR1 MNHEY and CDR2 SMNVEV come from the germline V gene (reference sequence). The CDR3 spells CASSLQFVDSGTEAFF. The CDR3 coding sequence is TGTGCCAGCAGTTTACAGTTCGTGGATAGCGGGACCGAAGCTTTCTTT.

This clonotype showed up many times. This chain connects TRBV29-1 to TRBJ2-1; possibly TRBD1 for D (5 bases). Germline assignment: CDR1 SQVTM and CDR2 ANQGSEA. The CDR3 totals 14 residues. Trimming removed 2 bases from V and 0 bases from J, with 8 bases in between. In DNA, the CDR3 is TGCAGCGTTGAATTTGACAGCTCCTACAATGAGCAGTTCTTC. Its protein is CSVEFDSSYNEQFF.

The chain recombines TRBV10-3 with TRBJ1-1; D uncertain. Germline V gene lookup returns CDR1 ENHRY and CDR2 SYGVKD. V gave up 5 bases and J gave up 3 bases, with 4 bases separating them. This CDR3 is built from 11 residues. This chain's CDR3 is CAISSYTEAFF. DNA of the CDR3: TGTGCCATCAGTTCTTACACTGAAGCTTTCTTT.

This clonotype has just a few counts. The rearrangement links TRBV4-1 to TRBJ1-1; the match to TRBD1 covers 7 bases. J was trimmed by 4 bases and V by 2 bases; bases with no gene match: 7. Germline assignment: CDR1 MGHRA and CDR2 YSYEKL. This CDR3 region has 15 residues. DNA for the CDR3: TGCGCCAGCAGCCAAAGCCCGACAGGGCCCACTGAAGCTTTCTTT. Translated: CASSQSPTGPTEAFF.

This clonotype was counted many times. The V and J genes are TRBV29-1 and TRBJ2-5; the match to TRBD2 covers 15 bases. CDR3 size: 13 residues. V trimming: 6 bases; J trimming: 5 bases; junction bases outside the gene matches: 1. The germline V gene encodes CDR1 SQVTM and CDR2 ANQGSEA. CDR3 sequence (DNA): TGCAGCGTCGGACTAGCGGGAGGGGAGACCCAGTACTTC. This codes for CSVGLAGGETQYF.

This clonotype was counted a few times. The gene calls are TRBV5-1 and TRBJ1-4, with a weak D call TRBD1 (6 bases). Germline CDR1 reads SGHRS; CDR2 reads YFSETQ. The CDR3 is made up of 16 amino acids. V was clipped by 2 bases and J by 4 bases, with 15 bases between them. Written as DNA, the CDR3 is TGCGCCAGCAGCTTTAATTCTGGGGGACATAATGAAAAACTGTTTTTT. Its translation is CASSFNSGGHNEKLFF.

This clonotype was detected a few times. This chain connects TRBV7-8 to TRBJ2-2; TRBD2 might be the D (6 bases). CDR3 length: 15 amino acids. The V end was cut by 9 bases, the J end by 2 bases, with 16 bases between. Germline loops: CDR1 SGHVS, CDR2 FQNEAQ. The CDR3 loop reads CASMDGEANTGELFF. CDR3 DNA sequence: TGTGCCAGTATGGACGGGGAGGCCAACACCGGGGAGCTGTTTTTT.

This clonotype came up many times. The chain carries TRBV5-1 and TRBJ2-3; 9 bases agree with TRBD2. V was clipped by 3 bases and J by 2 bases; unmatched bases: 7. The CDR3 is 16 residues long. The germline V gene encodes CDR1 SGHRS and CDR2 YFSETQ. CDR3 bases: TGCGCCAGCAGCTACGAAGGCGGGAGGGACACAGATACGCAGTATTTT. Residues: CASSYEGGRDTDTQYF.

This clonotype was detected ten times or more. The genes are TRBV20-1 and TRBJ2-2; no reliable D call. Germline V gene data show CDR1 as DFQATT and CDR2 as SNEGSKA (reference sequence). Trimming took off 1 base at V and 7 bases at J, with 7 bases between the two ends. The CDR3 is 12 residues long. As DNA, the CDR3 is TGCAGTGCTAGAGCGGTCAGCGGGGAGCTGTTTTTT. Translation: CSARAVSGELFF.

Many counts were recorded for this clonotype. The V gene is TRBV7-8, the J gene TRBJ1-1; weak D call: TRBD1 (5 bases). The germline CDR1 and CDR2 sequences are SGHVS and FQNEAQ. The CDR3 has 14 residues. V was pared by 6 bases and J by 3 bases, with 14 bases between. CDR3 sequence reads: CASSFKGTHTEAFF. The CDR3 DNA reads TGTGCCAGCAGTTTCAAAGGGACCCACACTGAAGCTTTCTTT.

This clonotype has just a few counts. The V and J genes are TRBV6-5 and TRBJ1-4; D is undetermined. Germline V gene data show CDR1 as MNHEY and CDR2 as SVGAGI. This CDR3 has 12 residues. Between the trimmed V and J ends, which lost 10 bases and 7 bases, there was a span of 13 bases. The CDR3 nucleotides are TGTGCCACCGGGCAATCCTCTGAAAAACTGTTTTTT. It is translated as CATGQSSEKLFF.

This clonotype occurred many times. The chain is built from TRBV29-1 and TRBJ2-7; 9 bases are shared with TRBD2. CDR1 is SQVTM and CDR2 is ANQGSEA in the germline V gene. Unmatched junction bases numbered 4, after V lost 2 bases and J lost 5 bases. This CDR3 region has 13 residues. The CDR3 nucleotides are TGCAGCGTTGAAAGCGGGAGGAGCAACGAGCAGTACTTC. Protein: CSVESGRSNEQYF.

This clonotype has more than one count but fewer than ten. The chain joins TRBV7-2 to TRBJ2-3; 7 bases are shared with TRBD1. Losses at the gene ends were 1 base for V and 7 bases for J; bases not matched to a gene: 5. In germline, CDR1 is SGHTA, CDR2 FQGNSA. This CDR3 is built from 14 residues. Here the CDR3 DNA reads TGTGCCAGCAGCTTAGAGACAGGGATGAATACGCAGTATTTT. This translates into CASSLETGMNTQYF.

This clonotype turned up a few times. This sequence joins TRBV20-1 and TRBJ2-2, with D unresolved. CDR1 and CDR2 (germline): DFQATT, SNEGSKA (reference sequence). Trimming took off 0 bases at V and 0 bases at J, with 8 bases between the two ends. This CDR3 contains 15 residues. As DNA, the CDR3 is TGCAGTGCTAGAGAGGCCGTTTCGAACACCGGGGAGCTGTTTTTT. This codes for CSAREAVSNTGELFF.